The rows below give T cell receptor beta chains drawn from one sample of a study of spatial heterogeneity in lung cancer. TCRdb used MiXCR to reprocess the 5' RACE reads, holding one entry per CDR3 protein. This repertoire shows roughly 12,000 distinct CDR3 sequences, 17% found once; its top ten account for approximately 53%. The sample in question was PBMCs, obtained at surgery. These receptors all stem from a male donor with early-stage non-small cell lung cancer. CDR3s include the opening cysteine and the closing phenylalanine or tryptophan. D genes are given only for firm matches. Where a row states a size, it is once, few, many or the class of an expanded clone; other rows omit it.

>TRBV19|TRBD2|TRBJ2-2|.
TGTGCCAGTAGCCCAGGGCGTGGACTAGCGGGAGTCCGTCGGCGGGGGGAGCTGCTTTTT
CASSPGRGLAGVRRRGELLF
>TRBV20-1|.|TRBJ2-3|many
TGCAGTGCTAGCGAAAGCACAGATACGCAGTATTTT
CSASESTDTQYF
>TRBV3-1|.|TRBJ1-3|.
TGTGCCAGCAGTCTAACCTACTCTGGAAACACCATATATTTT
CASSLTYSGNTIYF
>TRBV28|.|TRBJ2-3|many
TGTGCCAGCAGTTCACTAGGTGTGGATACGCAGTATTTT
CASSSLGVDTQYF
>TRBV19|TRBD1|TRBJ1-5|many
TGTGCCAGTAGTGTGGGACAGAACAATCAGCCCCAGCATTTT
CASSVGQNNQPQHF
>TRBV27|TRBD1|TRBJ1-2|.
TGTGCCAGCAGCCCCGGACAGGGGGGTTCGGGCTACACCTTC
CASSPGQGGSGYTF
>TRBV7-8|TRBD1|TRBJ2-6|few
TGTGCCAGCAGCCGCAGACAGGGAAACTCTGGGGCCAACGTCCTGACTTTC
CASSRRQGNSGANVLTF
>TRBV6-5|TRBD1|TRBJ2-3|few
TGTGCCAGCAGTCCACAGGGGTCTACTCTCACAGATACGCAGTATTTT
CASSPQGSTLTDTQYF
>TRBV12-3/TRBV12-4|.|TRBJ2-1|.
TGTGCCAGCAGCCTGACTGGGAATGAGCAGTTCTTC
CASSLTGNEQFF
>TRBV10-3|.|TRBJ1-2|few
TGTGCCATCAGTGGAGGCAGAATCTATGGCTACACCTTC
CAISGGRIYGYTF
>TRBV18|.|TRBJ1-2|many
TGTGCCAGCTCACTCCCCAGCGAGTCTAACTATGGCTACACCTTC
CASSLPSESNYGYTF
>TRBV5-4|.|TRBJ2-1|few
TGTGCCAGCAGCGGAACGAGGGAGCAGTTCTTC
CASSGTREQFF
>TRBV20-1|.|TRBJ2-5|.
TGCAGTGCTAGCGGGAGTTACCCCTTAAAAGAGACCCAGTACTTC
CSASGSYPLKETQYF
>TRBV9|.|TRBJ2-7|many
TGTGCCAGCAGCGCGGACCAAGTAGCCGGCCTAGAGCAGTACTTC
CASSADQVAGLEQYF
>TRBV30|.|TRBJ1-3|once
TGTGCCTGGATATCCGAGAGCTCTGGAAACACCATATATTTT
CAWISESSGNTIYF
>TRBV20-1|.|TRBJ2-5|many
TGCAGTGCTAGGGGACCAGAAGAGACCCAGTACTTC
CSARGPEETQYF
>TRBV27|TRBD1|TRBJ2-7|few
TGTGCCAGCAGTTTATCCCAGACAGGGGCATTAACCTACGAGCAGTACTTC
CASSLSQTGALTYEQYF
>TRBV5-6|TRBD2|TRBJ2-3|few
TGTGCCAGCAGCTTTCGGCTAGCGGGAGGGGTAGATACGCAGTATTTT
CASSFRLAGGVDTQYF
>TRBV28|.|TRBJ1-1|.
TGTGCCAGCAAGGTGAACACTGAAGCTTTCTTT
CASKVNTEAFF
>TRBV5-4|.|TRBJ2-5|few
TGTGCCAGCAGCTTGGCAGGGATCCAAGAGACCCAGTACTTC
CASSLAGIQETQYF
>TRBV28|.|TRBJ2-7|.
TGTGCCAGCAGTGAAGAGCGCGAGCAGTACTTC
CASSEEREQYF
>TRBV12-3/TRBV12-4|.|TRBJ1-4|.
TGTGCCAGCAGTCCCCGAACGACTGAAAAACTGTTTTTT
CASSPRTTEKLFF
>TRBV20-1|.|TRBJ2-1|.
TGCAGTGCCCCTTTGACAGGACCTTGGAACAATGAGCAGTTCTTC
CSAPLTGPWNNEQFF
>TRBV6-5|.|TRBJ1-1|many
TGTGCCAGCAGTTACCAAGGTCAGGCGAACACTGAAGCTTTCTTT
CASSYQGQANTEAFF
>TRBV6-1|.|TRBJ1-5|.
TGTGCCAGCAGCCCTATGGGGGGGAATCAGCCCCAGCATTTT
CASSPMGGNQPQHF
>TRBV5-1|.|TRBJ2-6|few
TGCGCCAGCAGCCTCCCCTCCGGGGGGGCCAACGTCCTGACTTTC
CASSLPSGGANVLTF
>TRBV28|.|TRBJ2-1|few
TGTGCCAGCAGCTCCGGACAGCTCAATGAGCAGTTCTTC
CASSSGQLNEQFF
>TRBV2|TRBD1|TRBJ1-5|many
TGTGCCAGCAAGGGACAGGTGAATCAGCCCCAGCATTTT
CASKGQVNQPQHF
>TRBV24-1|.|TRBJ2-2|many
TGTGCCACCAGTGACCGGACTATCCCCACCGGGGAGCTGTTTTTT
CATSDRTIPTGELFF
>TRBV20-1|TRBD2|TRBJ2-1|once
TGCAGTGCGCAGACACTAGCGGGAGGAGACAATGAGCAGTTCTTC
CSAQTLAGGDNEQFF
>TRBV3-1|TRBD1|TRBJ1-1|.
TGTGCCAGCAGTGCCGGGACAGGACACACTGAAGCTTTCTTT
CASSAGTGHTEAFF
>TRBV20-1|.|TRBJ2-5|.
TGCAGTGCTAGACAAGGACAGACTCAAGAGACCCAGTACTTC
CSARQGQTQETQYF
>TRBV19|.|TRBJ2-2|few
TGTGCCAGTAGTCGGGGTGGGACCGGGGAGCTGTTTTTT
CASSRGGTGELFF
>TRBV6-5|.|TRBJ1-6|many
TGTGCCAGCAGGCGGCAGGGAGCCAATTCACCCCTCCACTTT
CASRRQGANSPLHF
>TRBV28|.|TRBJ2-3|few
TGTGCCAGCGGGGCGCCGGGACGGCACACAGATACGCAGTATTTT
CASGAPGRHTDTQYF
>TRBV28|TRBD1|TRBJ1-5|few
TGTGCCAGCAGTGTGACAGGGGGGTATCAGCCCCAGCATTTT
CASSVTGGYQPQHF
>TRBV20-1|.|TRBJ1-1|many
TGCAGTGCTCTCACAGGGAACACTGAAGCTTTCTTT
CSALTGNTEAFF